This TCR beta chain was sequenced for a study of neurological immune-mediated disorders. Whole-study results and caveats: TCR-beta repertoires seemed private in all groups, with no expanded CDR3 amino acid sequences shared.

In its sample, this clonotype is medium-sized. The antigen is undetermined. TCRdb re-called the 5' RACE reads through MiXCR, storing one row per CDR3 protein. The table lists approximately 24,000 distinct CDR3 sequences, around 15% of them singletons, with roughly 17% in the top ten. The source of this sequence is a woman between 40 and 50 years old with HTLV-1-associated myelopathy (HAM/TSP). The sequenced sample consisted of PBMCs.

DNA for the CDR3: TGCGCCAGCAGGGTATCGTGGAGCAGGGCGTTCACCGGGGAGCTGTTTTTT. Protein product: CASRVSWSRAFTGELFF. The chain recombines TRBV5-1 with TRBJ2-2, with D perhaps matching TRBD1 (5 bases). Germline V gene data show CDR1 as SGHRS and CDR2 as YFSETQ. Trimming shortened V by 5 bases and J by 4 bases, and 21 bases separated the two germline ends. The CDR3 is 17 amino acids.